Shown below are 3 T cell receptor beta chains from a single sample sequenced in a study of blood T cells in healthy people across ages. Then a second PCR, running about 6 to 12 cycles, was carried out with a sample-barcoded 5' primer and a J-beta primer mix. In TCRdb, the 5' RACE reads were re-called with MiXCR into one record per CDR3 protein. The data contain 850,000 or so distinct CDR3 sequences, roughly 26% of them singletons. The sample was blood. The receptor source for this set is a woman older than 75 in good health.

This clonotype came up many times. V usage is TRBV14 and J usage is TRBJ2-3; D remains unclear. V lost 3 bases to trimming and J lost 2 bases, with 6 bases between them. The germline V gene has CDR1 SGHDN and CDR2 FVKESK. The CDR3 spans 13 residues. Here the CDR3 reads CASSHWTTDTQYF. As DNA, the CDR3 is TGTGCCAGCAGCCATTGGACCACAGATACGCAGTATTTT.

The rearrangement links TRBV11-3 to TRBJ2-5, with TRBD2 as a possible D gene (7 bases). V was trimmed by 5 bases and J by 0 bases, leaving 19 bases between them. CDR3 size: 17 residues. CDR1 and CDR2 from the germline V gene are SGHNT and YENEEA. Here the CDR3 reads CASSIGFGGQNQETQYF. The CDR3, as DNA: TGTGCCAGCAGCATAGGCTTCGGGGGGCAGAACCAAGAGACCCAGTACTTC.

On this clonotype itself: A much bigger clone sits one base away, suggesting this may be a read error. V and J are TRBV3-1 and TRBJ2-7; tentatively, D is TRBD1 or TRBD2 (5 bases each). The CDR3 spans 15 residues. The V end lost 1 base, the J end lost 7 bases, and 17 bases lay between the germline ends. The germline V gene encodes CDR1 LGHDT and CDR2 YNNKEL (reference sequence). CDR3 nucleotide sequence: TGTGCCAGCAGCCAAGGGGACCCTCTGGCTAATGAGCAGTACTTC. Residues: CASSQGDPLANEQYF.